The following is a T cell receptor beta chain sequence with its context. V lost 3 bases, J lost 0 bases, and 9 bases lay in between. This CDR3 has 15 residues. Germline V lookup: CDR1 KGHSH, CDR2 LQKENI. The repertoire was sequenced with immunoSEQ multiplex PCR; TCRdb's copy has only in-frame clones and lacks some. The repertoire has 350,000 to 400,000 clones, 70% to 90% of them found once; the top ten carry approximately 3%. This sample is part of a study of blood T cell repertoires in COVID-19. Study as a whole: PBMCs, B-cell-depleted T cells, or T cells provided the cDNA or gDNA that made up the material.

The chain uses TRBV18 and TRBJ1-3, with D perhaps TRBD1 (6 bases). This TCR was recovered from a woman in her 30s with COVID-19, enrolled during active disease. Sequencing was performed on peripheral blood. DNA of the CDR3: TGTGCCAGCTCACCGGGGGCCACCTCTGGAAACACCATATATTTT. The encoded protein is CASSPGATSGNTIYF.